Given below is one T cell receptor beta chain in context. Its antigen is not identified. Profiled with immunoSEQ multiplex PCR; TCRdb holds only in-frame clones, not every one. The sample records 160,000 or so clones, roughly 90% being singletons. The source of the sample is a study of cytotoxic CD8 clonotypes in ibrutinib-treated CLL. Study results and caveats: Clonality went up at ibrutinib response and then declined back toward baseline at progression.

The CDR3 loop spans 17 amino acids. V was pared by 1 base and J by 1 base, with 14 bases between. The germline V gene has CDR1 SGHRS and CDR2 YFSETQ. For TCR beta libraries, about 1.9 micrograms of genomic DNA were obtained from cryopreserved PBMCs. The material sequenced was PBMCs, taken at disease progression, from a patient treated with ibrutinib. The receptor was isolated from a human donor with chronic lymphocytic leukemia. The chain recombines TRBV5-1 with TRBJ1-4, with D unresolved. Here the CDR3 DNA reads TGCGCCAGCAGCTTGCGTGGAGCAAAGGGAACTAATGAAAAACTGTTTTTT. As protein: CASSLRGAKGTNEKLFF.